These T cell receptor beta chains were read from a single sample in a study of beta chain features in type 1 diabetes. Repertoires were generated with immunoSEQ multiplex PCR, while TCRdb's copy carries only in-frame clones and drops some. The data show hundreds of thousands of clones, roughly 13% seen once. Sequenced: naive CD4+ T cells from blood. Receptors originate from a man between 18 and 29 years old with type 1 diabetes. Both conserved end residues are part of each CDR3. Each record gives: V gene, J gene, D gene, clone size, CDR3 DNA, CDR3 protein. The D gene is left open where the match is weak. Clone size appears in some rows only: once, few, many, or a class for an expanded clone.

TRBV30	TRBJ2-3	TRBD2	few	TGTGCCTGGAGTGGACTAGCGGGTGCAGATACGCAGTATTTT	CAWSGLAGADTQYF
TRBV29-1	TRBJ1-2	TRBD1	few	TGCAGCGTTCCCAGGGGGTCTAACTATGGCTACACCTTC	CSVPRGSNYGYTF
TRBV29-1	TRBJ2-7	.	few	TGCAGCGTTGGTGCGGGACGGGAATACGAGCAGTACTTC	CSVGAGREYEQYF
TRBV30	TRBJ1-1	.	few	TGTGCCTGGAGTCACCCCAGAAACACTGAAGCTTTCTTT	CAWSHPRNTEAFF
TRBV7-7	TRBJ1-1	.	.	TGTGCTAGCAGCCGCATCGCCGGCACTGAAGCTTTCTTT	CASSRIAGTEAFF
TRBV29-1	TRBJ1-1	.	.	TGCAGCGTTGAAGGGGAGGAGAACACTGAAGCTTTCTTT	CSVEGEENTEAFF
TRBV7-2	TRBJ1-4	.	few	TGTGCCAGCAGCCCATCCTCCTTGTTTACGGAAAAACTGTTTTTT	CASSPSSLFTEKLFF
TRBV2	TRBJ2-5	TRBD1	.	TGTGCCAGCCGGGACAGCAACTCCCAAGAGACCCAGTACTTC	CASRDSNSQETQYF
TRBV11-2	TRBJ2-5	.	few	TGTGCCAGCAGCTTTGGTCCACAAGAGACCCAGTACTTC	CASSFGPQETQYF
TRBV9	TRBJ2-1	.	.	TGTGCCAGCAGCGTAGGGGCTAGCCGGGGAAATGAGCAGTTCTTC	CASSVGASRGNEQFF
TRBV7-9	TRBJ2-7	.	.	TGTGCCAGCAGCTTAGATCTGGGTGCGAGCGAGCAGTACTTC	CASSLDLGASEQYF
TRBV6-5	TRBJ2-1	TRBD2	.	TGTGCCAGCAGACGCGCCGGGACTAGCGGCAATGAGCAGTTCTTC	CASRRAGTSGNEQFF
TRBV6-5	TRBJ2-7	TRBD1	few	TGTGCCAGCAGTACGGGGACAGGGGAAGACTACGAGCAGTACTTC	CASSTGTGEDYEQYF
TRBV7-2	TRBJ2-7	TRBD2	few	TGTGCCAGCAGCGTCTCTAGCGGCCTCTCGGGGAGGGAGCAGTACTTC	CASSVSSGLSGREQYF
TRBV29-1	TRBJ1-5	.	.	TGCAGCGTCGGTGGACAAACGGGCAATCAGCCCCAGCATTTT	CSVGGQTGNQPQHF
TRBV19	TRBJ1-1	TRBD1	.	TGTGCCAGTAGCCCTACAGGGGGTCGGGCTGAAGCTTTCTTT	CASSPTGGRAEAFF
TRBV6-5	TRBJ2-1	.	.	TGTGCCAGCAGCCCCTTTTCGGGGGACTACAATGAGCAGTTCTTC	CASSPFSGDYNEQFF
TRBV7-9	TRBJ1-4	.	.	TGTGCCAGCAGCCATGGGGGGGCCTTTGGAAAACTGTTTTTT	CASSHGGAFGKLFF
TRBV18	TRBJ2-2	.	.	TGTGCCAGCTCACCTTCTGTAGCGGACTTAACCGGGGAGCTGTTTTTT	CASSPSVADLTGELFF
TRBV2	TRBJ2-7	.	.	TGTGCCAGCAACAGACAGGTTCCCTACGAGCAGTACTTC	CASNRQVPYEQYF
TRBV7-2	TRBJ2-2	TRBD1	.	TGTGCCAGCAGCTTATCCTCTAGGGCAGGGGGCACCGGGGAGCTGTTTTTT	CASSLSSRAGGTGELFF
TRBV27	TRBJ2-3	.	few	TGTGCCAGCAAAGGCGTGGATACGCAGTATTTT	CASKGVDTQYF
TRBV15	TRBJ2-5	.	.	TGTGCCACCAGCATGTCCTTTGGAAGTATACAAGAGACCCAGTACTTC	CATSMSFGSIQETQYF
TRBV13	TRBJ1-1	.	once	TGTGCCAGCAGCTTAGGGTCGAGTTTCTCTTCCAAGGGGAACACTGAAGCTTTCTTT	CASSLGSSFSSKGNTEAFF
TRBV2	TRBJ1-6	.	few	TGTGCCAGCAGTCGACAGACCAATTCACCCCTCCACTTT	CASSRQTNSPLHF
TRBV6-5	TRBJ2-2	TRBD1	.	TGTGCCAGCCGAAACAGGGGGCACTACGTTGGGGAGCTGTTTTTT	CASRNRGHYVGELFF
TRBV28	TRBJ2-3	TRBD2	few	TGTGCCAGCAGACCTGACGACTTAGCGGGGGGCCGAGATACGCAGTATTTT	CASRPDDLAGGRDTQYF
TRBV2	TRBJ2-1	.	few	TGTGCCAGCAGTTATGACAACTACAATGAGCAGTTCTTC	CASSYDNYNEQFF
TRBV7-2	TRBJ2-4	TRBD2	few	TGTGCCAGCAGCTTGACCGGGACTAGCGGGGGTCTGGAGTACTTC	CASSLTGTSGGLEYF
TRBV29-1	TRBJ1-4	TRBD1	few	TGCAGCGTTGAACCGGGACAGGGCAATGAAAAACTGTTTTTT	CSVEPGQGNEKLFF
TRBV9	TRBJ2-3	TRBD1	few	TGTGCCAGCAGCGTAGCAGGACAGGGGAGACTAGATACGCAGTATTTT	CASSVAGQGRLDTQYF
TRBV11-2	TRBJ2-5	TRBD2	.	TGTGCCAGCAGTCCAGCCCGGGGGGACCAAGAGACCCAGTACTTC	CASSPARGDQETQYF
TRBV5-6	TRBJ2-1	.	.	TGTGCCAGCAGCTTGACCCTAGGATGGGATGAGCAGTTCTTC	CASSLTLGWDEQFF
TRBV9	TRBJ1-6	.	.	TGTGCCAGCAGCGTCACAGATTTAAATTCACCCCTCCACTTT	CASSVTDLNSPLHF
TRBV7-9	TRBJ2-1	.	few	TGTGCCAGCAAATCCGGGGGGCGGGTCTCCTACAATGAGCAGTTCTTC	CASKSGGRVSYNEQFF
TRBV14	TRBJ1-3	.	.	TGTGCCAGCAGCCAAGCGTCAACCATATATTTT	CASSQASTIYF
TRBV6-5	TRBJ2-3	TRBD2	few	TGTGCCAGCAGGGGACTAGCGGGGGGTAAGGATACGCAGTATTTT	CASRGLAGGKDTQYF
TRBV5-1	TRBJ1-5	.	few	TGCGCCAGCAGCTTGGAAGTGGGTCAGCCCCAGCATTTT	CASSLEVGQPQHF